This TCR beta chain was retrieved from a study of control samples from healthy donors and cancer patients. Method: immunoSEQ multiplex PCR; TCRdb's copy keeps in-frame clones and lacks some. The sample consists of hundreds of thousands of clones, almost 85% of them appearing once. V gave up 4 bases and J gave up 0 bases, with 13 bases separating them. Germline CDR1 is GTSNPN and CDR2 is SVGIG (reference sequence). This CDR3 is 14 amino acids long. Sequencing input: PBMCs. The rearrangement joins TRBV30 to TRBJ2-7; weak D call: TRBD2 (5 bases). The sequence was obtained from a woman between 55 and 75 years old with lung cancer. The CDR3 protein is CAWNEGAFSYEQYF. The DNA for the CDR3 is TGTGCCTGGAACGAGGGAGCTTTCTCCTACGAGCAGTACTTC.